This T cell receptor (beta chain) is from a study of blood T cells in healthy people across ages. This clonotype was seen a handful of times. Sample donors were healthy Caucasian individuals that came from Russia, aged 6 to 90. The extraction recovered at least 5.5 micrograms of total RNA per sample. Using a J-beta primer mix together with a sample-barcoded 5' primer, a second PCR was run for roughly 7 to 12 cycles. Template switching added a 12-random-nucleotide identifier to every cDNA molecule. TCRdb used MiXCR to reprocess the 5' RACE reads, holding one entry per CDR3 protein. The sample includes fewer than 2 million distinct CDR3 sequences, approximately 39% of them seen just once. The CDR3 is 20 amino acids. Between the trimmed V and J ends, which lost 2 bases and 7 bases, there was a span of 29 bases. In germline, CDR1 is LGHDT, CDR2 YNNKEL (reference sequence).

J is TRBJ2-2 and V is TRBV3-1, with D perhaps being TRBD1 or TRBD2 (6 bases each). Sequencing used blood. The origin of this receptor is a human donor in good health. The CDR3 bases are TGTGCCAGCAGCCAATCCCGCGGGACATCGGTGTGGGGAGAAGGCGGGGAGCTGTTTTTT. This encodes CASSQSRGTSVWGEGGELFF. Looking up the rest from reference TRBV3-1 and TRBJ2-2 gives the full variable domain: DTAVSQTPKYLVTQMGNDKSIKCEQNLGHDTMYWYKQDSKKFLKIMFSYNNKELIINETVPNRFSPKSPDKAHLNLHINSLELGDSAVYFCASSQSRGTSVWGEGGELFFGEGSRLTVL.